The 26 T cell receptor beta chains below all came from one sample that was sequenced in a study of cytomegalovirus exposure and HLA in healthy donors. 13 Jbeta primers and 60 Vbeta primers were used for the PCR. Data came from immunoSEQ multiplex PCR; TCRdb stores just in-frame clones and leaves some out. The data hold roughly 110,000 clones, with roughly two thirds observed a single time. The material sequenced was PBMCs. These receptors all stem from a man aged 18 to 29 in good health and CMV-seropositive.

V is TRBV7-9 and J is TRBJ1-2; D is ambiguous. The CDR3 totals 13 residues. V gave up 3 bases and J gave up 2 bases, with 7 bases separating them. Germline V lookup: CDR1 SEHNR, CDR2 FQNEAQ (reference sequence). CDR3 DNA: TGTGCCAGCAGCTTGGTTGGCAACTATGGCTACACCTTC. Translation: CASSLVGNYGYTF. Complete variable domain (other parts from reference TRBV7-9 and TRBJ1-2): DTGVSQNPRHKITKRGQNVTFRCDPISEHNRLYWYRQTLGQGPEFLTYFQNEAQLEKSRLLSDRFSAERPKGSFSTLEIQRTEQGDSAMYLCASSLVGNYGYTFGSGTRLTVV.

Only a few counts were recorded for this clone. The chain employs TRBV4-2 and TRBJ2-7; D may be TRBD2 (6 bases). Deletions cut 1 base from V and 4 bases from J, with 8 bases between. CDR3 size: 13 residues. Germline-derived CDR1 and CDR2 are LGHNA and YNFKEQ. CDR3 sequence (DNA): TGTGCCAGCAGCCAAGCTAGCGAATACGAGCAGTACTTC. Its protein is CASSQASEYEQYF.

This clone was recorded at least ten times. The gene calls are TRBV28 and TRBJ2-7; weak D call: TRBD2 (5 bases). CDR1 and CDR2 (germline): MDHEN, SYDVKM. The CDR3 runs 16 residues. The V end lost 3 bases, the J end lost 0 bases, and 15 bases lay between the germline ends. The CDR3 is CASSFGPVASSYEQYF. The DNA for the CDR3 is TGTGCCAGCAGTTTTGGTCCAGTAGCGTCCTCCTACGAGCAGTACTTC.

As DNA, the CDR3 is TGTGCCAGCACATTATGGGGAGCAAGAGAGACCCAGTACTTC. Its protein product is CASTLWGARETQYF. V and J are TRBV11-3 and TRBJ2-5, with TRBD2 as a possible D gene (5 bases). Germline V gene data show CDR1 as SGHNT and CDR2 as YENEEA. The CDR3 spans 14 residues. The V gene lost 7 bases and the J gene lost 4 bases, with 16 bases spanning the gap.

The rearrangement uses TRBV6-5 and TRBJ1-3; D is undetermined. This CDR3 is 16 amino acids long. With 0 bases removed from V and 0 bases from J, the gap between germline ends came to 9 bases. From germline, CDR1 is MNHEY and CDR2 SVGAGI. This CDR3 is CASSYSRWSSGNTIYF. CDR3 DNA: TGTGCCAGCAGTTACTCGAGATGGAGCTCTGGAAACACCATATATTTT.

The chain is built from TRBV28 and TRBJ1-4; TRBD1 might be the D (5 bases). Trimming took 4 bases from V and 7 from J, leaving 16 bases between them. The CDR3 totals 15 residues. The germline gives CDR1 MDHEN, CDR2 SYDVKM. The chain's CDR3 is CASSSRQYRPEKLFF. CDR3 bases: TGTGCCAGCAGTTCCAGACAGTATAGGCCTGAAAAACTGTTTTTT.

The rearrangement joins TRBV15 to TRBJ2-2, with TRBD2 matching 7 bases. The V gene's germline CDR1 is LNHNV and CDR2 YYDKDF (reference sequence). The CDR3 loop spans 15 amino acids. Trimming cost V 1 base and J 7 bases; bases outside gene matches: 6. Here the CDR3 reads CATSRGPGGDGELFF. In nucleotides, the CDR3 is TGTGCCACCAGCAGAGGACCTGGGGGGGACGGGGAGCTGTTTTTT.

The CDR3 coding sequence is TGCGCCAGCAGCTTGAGCGGGGGGGCCTACAATGAGCAGTTCTTC. Translating gives CASSLSGGAYNEQFF. The chain couples TRBV5-1 to TRBJ2-1; 10 nucleotides agree with TRBD2. CDR3 length equals 15 residues. V lost 1 base to trimming and J lost 2 bases; unmatched junction nucleotides: 0. Germline V lookup: CDR1 SGHRS, CDR2 YFSETQ.

The chain joins TRBV5-1 to TRBJ1-1; perhaps TRBD1 as D (6 bases). CDR1 is SGHRS and CDR2 is YFSETQ in the germline V gene. Trimming stripped 0 bases from V and 0 bases from J, with 9 bases between. CDR3 length equals 15 residues. In DNA, the CDR3 is TGCGCCAGCAGCTTGGCTCAGGGGATGAACACTGAAGCTTTCTTT. Translated: CASSLAQGMNTEAFF.

The V gene is TRBV28, the J gene TRBJ2-3, with 12 nucleotides matching TRBD2. V lost 6 bases, J lost 1 base, and 11 bases stayed unmatched. Germline CDR1 is MDHEN and CDR2 is SYDVKM. The CDR3 has 18 amino acids. DNA for the CDR3: TGTGCCAGCAGCACGCCGGGACTAGCGGGTAGTGGCACAGATACGCAGTATTTT. Translated: CASSTPGLAGSGTDTQYF.

The chain couples TRBV19 to TRBJ1-6; D gene unclear. Germline loops: CDR1 LNHDA, CDR2 SQIVND (reference sequence). With 5 bases removed from V and 0 bases from J, the gap between germline ends came to 11 bases. This CDR3 spans 16 amino acids. In DNA, the CDR3 is TGTGCCAGTAGTCTGAAGCCAGGCTCCTATAATTCACCCCTCCACTTT. Residues: CASSLKPGSYNSPLHF.

V is TRBV6-1 and J is TRBJ2-7; 7 nucleotides match TRBD1. The ends lost 10 bases at V and 2 bases at J; junction bases unmatched: 8. This CDR3 region has 13 residues. CDR1 MNHNS and CDR2 SASEGT come from the germline V gene. For the CDR3, the DNA is TGTGCCATTTCGGGACAGAATACCTACGAGCAGTACTTC. Its protein is CAISGQNTYEQYF.

The chain carries TRBV5-4 and TRBJ1-1; possible D gene TRBD1, 5 bases. This CDR3 is 18 amino acids long. V dropped 3 bases and J dropped 0 bases, with 21 bases sitting between them. Germline V lookup: CDR1 SGHNT, CDR2 YYREEE (reference sequence). CDR3 DNA: TGTGCCAGCAGCTCTGCCTCCGGGACTGAGATCATGAACACTGAAGCTTTCTTT. This gives the protein CASSSASGTEIMNTEAFF.

This clone was recorded a few times. The chain is built from TRBV7-6 and TRBJ2-3; D call uncertain. The CDR3 length is 15 residues. V was cut by 5 bases and J by 9 bases, with 21 bases left in between. Germline CDR1 SGHVS, CDR2 FNYEAQ. CDR3 in amino acids: CASSPKNPTPCTQYF. CDR3 DNA: TGTGCCAGCAGCCCCAAAAACCCGACTCCCTGCACGCAGTATTTT.

Here the CDR3 DNA reads TGCGCCAGCAGCCTAGGACAGGGGGCCAGTGAGCAGTACTTC. Amino acid sequence: CASSLGQGASEQYF. This chain links TRBV5-1 with TRBJ2-7; TRBD1 aligns across 11 bases. Germline values: CDR1 SGHRS, CDR2 YFSETQ. The CDR3 spans 14 residues. Trimming cost V 4 bases and J 7 bases; bases outside gene matches: 7.

The V and J genes are TRBV5-4 and TRBJ1-1, with TRBD1 matching 8 bases. The CDR3 sequence is 15 residues long. Looked up from germline, CDR1 is SGHNT and CDR2 is YYREEE (reference sequence). V trimming: 2 bases; J trimming: 4 bases; junction bases outside the gene matches: 7. Here the CDR3 reads CASSLPRGQGTEAFF. CDR3 DNA: TGTGCCAGCAGCTTACCCAGGGGGCAGGGCACTGAAGCTTTCTTT.

The V call is TRBV5-4, the J call TRBJ1-2; 9 nucleotides match TRBD1. This CDR3 region has 15 residues. CDR1 and CDR2 (germline): SGHNT, YYREEE (reference sequence). V dropped 3 bases and J dropped 2; count of bases not matched to a gene: 5. CDR3 sequence (DNA): TGTGCCAGCAGCTCAGGGACAGGGCCGAACTATGGCTACACCTTC. This gives the protein CASSSGTGPNYGYTF.

V usage is TRBV9 and J usage is TRBJ1-1; D ambiguous. This CDR3 has 15 amino acids. Germline assignment: CDR1 SGDLS and CDR2 YYNGEE. V shed 4 bases and J shed 4 bases, with 17 bases lying between them. The CDR3 spells CASSTIFGVGTEAFF. CDR3 nucleotide sequence: TGTGCCAGCAGCACGATCTTCGGGGTGGGCACTGAAGCTTTCTTT.

The chain couples TRBV5-1 to TRBJ2-7, with 7 bases fitting TRBD2. With V trimmed by 4 bases and J by 2 bases, 12 bases remained unmatched. Germline V gene data show CDR1 as SGHRS and CDR2 as YFSETQ. The CDR3 covers 16 residues. In DNA, the CDR3 is TGCGCCAGCAGCGCCCAGGTTGGCGGGGGAACCTACGAGCAGTACTTC. The encoded protein is CASSAQVGGGTYEQYF.

This chain joins TRBV29-1 and TRBJ2-1, with D perhaps matching TRBD2 (6 bases). CDR1 SQVTM and CDR2 ANQGSEA come from the germline V gene. V lost 4 bases, J lost 3 bases, and 10 bases lay in between. The CDR3 has 13 residues. CDR3 loop: CSVGLGGYNEQFF. Here the CDR3 DNA reads TGCAGCGTTGGACTCGGGGGCTACAATGAGCAGTTCTTC.

The rearrangement uses TRBV10-1 and TRBJ2-1; TRBD2 agrees at 7 bases. The V and J ends lost 4 bases and 1 base, in that order; junction bases with no gene match: 10. This CDR3 is built from 17 residues. From germline, CDR1 is WNHNN and CDR2 SYGVQD (reference sequence). CDR3 coding DNA: TGCGCCAGCAGTGGCCCCCGTGGGGGGGGGTCCTACAATGAGCAGTTCTTC. Its translation is CASSGPRGGGSYNEQFF.

This chain uses TRBV5-6 with TRBJ1-2; possibly TRBD1 for D (6 bases). The V and J ends lost 3 bases and 4 bases respectively, with 10 bases between them. CDR1 is SGHDT and CDR2 is YYEEEE in the germline V gene. The CDR3 covers 13 residues. In DNA, the CDR3 is TGTGCCAGCAGCTCGGACAGTGCCTATGGCTACACCTTC. Translated: CASSSDSAYGYTF. The entire variable domain, with the rest obtained from reference TRBV5-6 and TRBJ1-2, is as follows: DAGVTQSPTHLIKTRGQQVTLRCSPKSGHDTVSWYQQALGQGPQFIFQYYEEEERQRGNFPDRFSGHQFPNYSSELNVNALLLGDSALYLCASSSDSAYGYTFGSGTRLTVV.

V gene TRBV19 combines with J gene TRBJ1-1; D might be TRBD1 (5 bases). Trimming took 10 bases from V and 1 from J, leaving 10 bases between them. CDR1 is LNHDA, CDR2 SQIVND, per germline (reference sequence). The CDR3 extends over 12 amino acids. In DNA form, the CDR3 reads TGTGCCACAGGGCGGGGGAACACTGAAGCTTTCTTT. This codes for CATGRGNTEAFF. Full variable domain (outside the CDR3, taken from reference TRBV19 and TRBJ1-1): DGGITQSPKYLFRKEGQNVTLSCEQNLNHDAMYWYRQDPGQGLRLIYYSQIVNDFQKGDIAEGYSVSREKKESFPLTVTSAQKNPTAFYLCATGRGNTEAFFGQGTRLTVV.

The chain uses TRBV11-3 and TRBJ1-3; the D gene is possibly TRBD1 (5 bases). The CDR3 totals 12 residues. Germline-derived CDR1 and CDR2 are SGHNT and YENEEA. V was pared by 6 bases and J by 3 bases, with 6 bases between. The CDR3 nucleotides are TGTGCCAGCAGAGGGGTTGGAAACACCATATATTTT. Protein sequence: CASRGVGNTIYF.

The genes are TRBV27 and TRBJ2-5; D uncertain. Germline V gives CDR1 MNHEY, CDR2 SMNVEV (reference sequence). The CDR3 runs 9 residues. V shed 11 bases and J shed 5 bases, with 6 bases lying between them. The CDR3 sequence: CALGETQYF. The CDR3 DNA is TGTGCCCTCGGGGAGACCCAGTACTTC.

The chain is built from TRBV5-1 and TRBJ2-3; 16 bases align to TRBD2. Germline lookup yields CDR1 SGHRS and CDR2 YFSETQ. Trimming at V came to 4 bases and at J to 1 base, leaving 12 bases not matched to a gene. The length of the CDR3 is 20 residues. The CDR3 loop is CASSGPGTSGGASGTDTQYF. In DNA form, the CDR3 reads TGCGCCAGCAGCGGTCCCGGGACTAGCGGGGGGGCGAGTGGCACAGATACGCAGTATTTT.